This is a list of T cell receptor beta chains from one sample in a study of T-cell memory formation after mild COVID-19. MiXCR, run by TCRdb on the 5' RACE reads, gives a single entry per CDR3 protein. This table holds about 350,000 distinct CDR3 sequences, roughly an eighth found once. Sequences were obtained from PBMCs or a T cell subset sorted from them (not recorded which). These receptors all come from a young man who had mild COVID-19 (a few samples of this study predate the infection). Cell type and time point are not known. The CDR3 runs from the conserved cysteine through the conserved F or W. The D gene is left open where the match is weak. Clone size appears in some rows only: once, few, many, or a class for an expanded clone.

>TRBJ2-7|once|TRBV10-1|-
CASSDLVPPGPEQYF
TGCGCCAGCAGTGACCTTGTTCCTCCTGGGCCCGAGCAGTACTTC
>TRBJ2-5|few|TRBV11-2|TRBD2
CASSPGTSGGSQETQYF
TGTGCCAGCAGCCCCGGGACTAGCGGGGGCTCCCAAGAGACCCAGTACTTC
>TRBJ1-6|-|TRBV5-1|-
CASSWGASYNSPLHF
TGCGCCAGCAGCTGGGGGGCGTCCTATAATTCACCCCTCCACTTT
>TRBJ2-5|few|TRBV2|-
CASSEGAETQYF
TGTGCCAGCAGTGAGGGAGCGGAGACCCAGTACTTC
>TRBJ2-2|-|TRBV28|TRBD2
CASRAGGTGELFF
TGTGCCAGCAGAGCGGGGGGTACCGGGGAGCTGTTTTTT
>TRBJ2-3|-|TRBV2|-
CASSEASRSDTQYF
TGTGCCAGCAGTGAAGCTAGCAGGTCAGATACGCAGTATTTT
>TRBJ1-2|-|TRBV7-8|-
CASSSRTRAYGYTF
TGTGCCAGCAGCTCGCGAACGCGAGCCTATGGCTACACCTTC
>TRBJ2-7|-|TRBV7-2|TRBD2
CASSRSGIYEQYF
TGTGCCAGCAGCCGTAGCGGGATCTACGAGCAGTACTTC
>TRBJ2-2|-|TRBV4-1|-
CASSQDLWRNTGELFF
TGCGCCAGCAGCCAAGATTTGTGGAGGAACACCGGGGAGCTGTTTTTT
>TRBJ2-3|-|TRBV6-6|TRBD1
CASSRQGAVTDTQYF
TGTGCCAGCAGCCGACAGGGGGCGGTCACAGATACGCAGTATTTT
>TRBJ2-7|-|TRBV18|TRBD2
CASSWGGGPSYEQYF
TGTGCCAGCTCGTGGGGGGGAGGGCCCTCCTACGAGCAGTACTTC
>TRBJ2-3|-|TRBV24-1|-
CATSTGTGLTDTQYF
TGTGCCACCAGTACCGGGACGGGGCTCACAGATACGCAGTATTTT
>TRBJ2-3|-|TRBV13|TRBD2
CASSFGRDADTQYF
TGTGCCAGCAGCTTCGGGAGGGATGCAGATACGCAGTATTTT
>TRBJ1-2|few|TRBV4-1|-
CASSQDPTGSYGYTF
TGCGCCAGCAGCCAAGACCCAACAGGTAGCTATGGCTACACCTTC
>TRBJ2-2|many|TRBV12-5|-
CASGFEGAGELFF
TGTGCTAGTGGTTTCGAGGGAGCCGGGGAGCTGTTTTTT
>TRBJ2-5|-|TRBV5-1|-
CASSLGERQETQYF
TGCGCCAGCAGCTTGGGAGAAAGACAAGAGACCCAGTACTTC
>TRBJ2-3|few|TRBV7-9|-
CASSRAPGDTDTQYF
TGTGCCAGCAGCCGGGCGCCCGGGGACACAGATACGCAGTATTTT
>TRBJ2-3|-|TRBV20-1|-
CSARDPFAGSSTDTQYF
TGCAGTGCTAGAGATCCCTTTGCGGGGTCGAGCACAGATACGCAGTATTTT
>TRBJ2-1|-|TRBV10-3|TRBD1
CAISIRDRHNEQFF
TGTGCCATCAGTATCCGGGACAGGCACAATGAGCAGTTCTTC
>TRBJ1-6|-|TRBV4-2|TRBD1
CASSQAMNLGTGASPLHF
TGTGCCAGCAGCCAAGCCATGAATCTAGGGACAGGGGCTTCACCCCTCCACTTT
>TRBJ2-3|many|TRBV24-1|TRBD2
CATSDQTSGGDTQYF
TGTGCCACCAGTGACCAGACTAGCGGGGGAGATACGCAGTATTTT
>TRBJ1-5|-|TRBV2|TRBD1
CASSTGQGQPQHF
TGTGCCAGCAGCACGGGACAGGGCCAGCCCCAGCATTTT
>TRBJ1-1|many|TRBV7-8|-
CASGSLFRTALMNTEAFF
TGTGCCAGCGGTAGCTTATTCCGGACAGCTTTAATGAACACTGAAGCTTTCTTT
>TRBJ2-7|few|TRBV20-1|-
CSARSWGRTYEQYF
TGCAGTGCTAGGTCGTGGGGACGGACCTACGAGCAGTACTTC
>TRBJ2-1|many|TRBV4-3|TRBD2
CASSQGSGAQFF
TGCGCCAGCAGCCAAGGTAGCGGGGCGCAGTTCTTC
>TRBJ2-5|many|TRBV9|-
CASSERAAGSEGTQYF
TGTGCCAGCAGCGAGAGAGCGGCAGGGTCCGAGGGGACCCAGTACTTC
>TRBJ2-3|few|TRBV24-1|-
CATSDRAWDTQYF
TGTGCCACCAGTGACAGGGCTTGGGATACGCAGTATTTT
>TRBJ1-1|-|TRBV6-5|-
CASSYAGETEAFF
TGTGCCAGCAGTTACGCGGGGGAAACTGAAGCTTTCTTT
>TRBJ2-5|many|TRBV11-2|TRBD1
CASSLDGRGREETQYF
TGTGCCAGCAGCTTAGATGGCAGGGGGCGGGAAGAGACCCAGTACTTC
>TRBJ2-7|-|TRBV12-3/TRBV12-4|-
CASSQYTAEQYF
TGTGCCAGCAGTCAGTACACCGCAGAGCAGTACTTC
>TRBJ1-2|-|TRBV5-1|-
CASSLALGGQYGYTF
TGCGCCAGCAGCTTGGCTCTTGGGGGTCAATATGGCTACACCTTC
>TRBJ2-3|few|TRBV10-3|TRBD1
CAVLSGTGELWDTQYF
TGTGCCGTCTTGTCCGGGACAGGGGAACTTTGGGATACGCAGTATTTT
>TRBJ2-1|few|TRBV15|TRBD2
CATSPRRTSGIYNEQFF
TGTGCCACCAGCCCTCGAAGGACTAGCGGGATCTACAATGAGCAGTTCTTC
>TRBJ2-1|many|TRBV4-1|-
CASSQAGSSYNEQFF
TGCGCCAGCAGCCAAGCGGGTAGCTCCTACAATGAGCAGTTCTTC
>TRBJ1-5|many|TRBV12-3/TRBV12-4|-
CASSLEGDQPQHF
TGTGCCAGCAGTTTAGAGGGGGATCAGCCCCAGCATTTT
>TRBJ2-5|-|TRBV6-5|-
CASSLTGSNQETQYF
TGTGCCAGCAGCCTCACAGGGTCAAACCAAGAGACCCAGTACTTC
>TRBJ2-1|few|TRBV6-6|-
CASSYFLGSSYNEQFF
TGTGCCAGCAGTTACTTTCTTGGTAGCTCCTACAATGAGCAGTTCTTC
>TRBJ1-1|-|TRBV27|-
CASSLPGVNTEAFF
TGTGCCAGCAGTTTACCGGGGGTGAACACTGAAGCTTTCTTT
>TRBJ2-7|many|TRBV5-1|TRBD1
CASSLGGQGKQYF
TGCGCCAGCAGCTTGGGGGGACAGGGTAAGCAGTACTTC
>TRBJ1-1|many|TRBV7-9|TRBD1
CASSSQGGTEAFF
TGTGCCAGCAGTTCCCAGGGGGGCACTGAAGCTTTCTTT
>TRBJ2-1|-|TRBV28|-
CASSLAPRRNNEQFF
TGTGCCAGCAGTCTGGCCCCCCGAAGAAACAATGAGCAGTTCTTC